This is a list of T cell receptor beta chains from one sample in a study of blood T cell repertoires in COVID-19. Produced via immunoSEQ multiplex PCR; TCRdb's table is partial and in-frame only. The table has about 140,000 clones, roughly 80% seen once; the top ten hold roughly 9%. Sequencing was carried out using peripheral blood. These receptors originate from a woman in her fifties or sixties with active or convalescent COVID-19. The CDR3 runs from the conserved cysteine through the conserved F or W. The order of the fields is D gene, V gene, clone size, CDR3 length, J gene, CDR3 DNA, CDR3 protein. A D gene is named only where the DNA matches it firmly. Clone sizes are given selectively: once, few, many, or a class where the clone is expanded.

-	TRBV2	once	13	TRBJ1-1	TGTGCCAGCAGAACAGAGTCGAACACTGAAGCTTTCTTT	CASRTESNTEAFF
-	TRBV9	-	17	TRBJ1-2	TGTGCCAGCAGCGTATGGTCAGGCGGGTCATCCCCCTATGGCTACACCTTC	CASSVWSGGSSPYGYTF
-	TRBV29-1	-	12	TRBJ2-1	TGCAGCGTTGAATCGGGGTTTAGAGAGCAGTTCTTC	CSVESGFREQFF
-	TRBV30	-	16	TRBJ2-2	TGTGCCTGGAGTGCTGGGGGGGGCGTAGTCACCGGGGAGCTGTTTTTT	CAWSAGGGVVTGELFF
TRBD1	TRBV28	-	13	TRBJ1-1	TGTGCCACCTATCGGGACAGCCAAACTGAAGCTTTCTTT	CATYRDSQTEAFF
-	TRBV7-2	-	14	TRBJ2-7	TGTGCCAGCAGCTTAGCGGCGGCGGATTACGAGCAGTACTTC	CASSLAAADYEQYF
TRBD1	TRBV2	-	19	TRBJ1-2	TGTGCCAGCAGTGAACCCGAAACAAGGACAGGGCGGAGGGACTATGGCTACACCTTC	CASSEPETRTGRRDYGYTF
-	TRBV4-1	-	14	TRBJ1-6	TGCGCCAGCAGCCCCACTGACAGTACGGCACCCCTCCACTTT	CASSPTDSTAPLHF
TRBD1	TRBV6-5	-	13	TRBJ1-2	TGTGCCAGCAGCCAAGACAGGGGGGATGGCTACACCTTC	CASSQDRGDGYTF
TRBD2	TRBV7-9	-	17	TRBJ2-2	TGTGCCAGCAGCCCTCCCCAGCGGGGATCGAACACCGGGGAGCTGTTTTTT	CASSPPQRGSNTGELFF
-	TRBV27	few	17	TRBJ2-2	TGTGCCAGCAAACCTTACGGAGGACAGATGAACACCGGGGAGCTGTTTTTT	CASKPYGGQMNTGELFF
-	TRBV28	few	15	TRBJ1-2	TGTGCCAGCAGTTTGGAGGTGTCGAGCTTGTATGGCTACACCTTC	CASSLEVSSLYGYTF
-	TRBV3-1/TRBV3-2	few	14	TRBJ1-3	TGTGCCAGCAGCCAGGGACACTCTGGAAACACCATATATTTT	CASSQGHSGNTIYF
-	TRBV27	-	20	TRBJ1-3	TGTGCCAGCAGTCCCCTCCTTGGCAGGGGCAGTCGGACAAGTGGAAACACCATATATTTT	CASSPLLGRGSRTSGNTIYF
-	TRBV6-5	few	14	TRBJ2-2	TGTGCCAGCATCGGGAGATCGAACACCGGGGAGCTGTTTTTT	CASIGRSNTGELFF
-	TRBV4-3	few	16	TRBJ1-1	TGCGCCAGCAGCCAGGGGTCTGACAGGCCAAACACTGAAGCTTTCTTT	CASSQGSDRPNTEAFF
-	TRBV27	-	12	TRBJ1-2	TGTGCCAGCAGTTCACCGACAGGCTTCGAAACCTTC	CASSSPTGFETF
TRBD1	TRBV30	-	13	TRBJ1-2	TGTGCCTGGGGGACAGGGGAGGTTCGGGGCTACACCTTC	CAWGTGEVRGYTF
-	TRBV7-3	few	13	TRBJ1-1	TGTGCCAGCAGCTTAAGTAACTCTGGTGAAGCTTTCTTT	CASSLSNSGEAFF
TRBD2	TRBV4-3	-	16	TRBJ2-1	TGCGCCAGCAGCCAAGAATGGCGGGAGACCTACAATGAGCAGTTCTTC	CASSQEWRETYNEQFF
-	TRBV30	-	14	TRBJ1-2	TGTGCCTGGAGTGTACTTCCGGACGGGGGTGGCTACACCTTC	CAWSVLPDGGGYTF
-	TRBV7-9	-	11	TRBJ2-1	TGTGCCAGCAGCTTATCTAATGAGCAGTTCTTC	CASSLSNEQFF
TRBD1	TRBV6-4	-	15	TRBJ1-1	TGTGCCAGCAGTGATAGGACAGGGGGCAACACTGAAGCTTTCTTT	CASSDRTGGNTEAFF
-	TRBV28	-	14	TRBJ1-6	TGTGCCAGCAGTTTGGGGCCGGCTAATTCACCCCTCCACTTT	CASSLGPANSPLHF
-	TRBV6-2/TRBV6-3	once	14	TRBJ1-2	TGTGCCAGCAGTCCGAGGACAGACGTCTATGGCTACACCTTC	CASSPRTDVYGYTF
TRBD2	TRBV4-3	-	16	TRBJ2-1	TGCGCCAGCAGCCTAACCGGCGGGGGGTCCTACAATGAGCAGTTCTTC	CASSLTGGGSYNEQFF
TRBD1	TRBV28	-	15	TRBJ1-5	TGTGCCAGCAGTTCAACAGGGGGCCGTAATCAGCCCCAGCATTTT	CASSSTGGRNQPQHF
-	TRBV25-1	-	12	TRBJ1-2	TGTGCCAGCAGTGAATTGAGGGATGGCTACACCTTC	CASSELRDGYTF
-	TRBV9	-	17	TRBJ2-3	TGTGCCAGCAGCTCGGCCTCGACTATCCTAGGCGCAGATACGCAGTATTTT	CASSSASTILGADTQYF
-	TRBV7-6	-	14	TRBJ2-3	TGTGCCAGCAGCTTAGAGAAGCGAGGAGATACGCAGTATTTT	CASSLEKRGDTQYF
-	TRBV24-1	once	11	TRBJ2-7	TGTGCCACCACAGCGGTCGAGGTGCAGTACTTC	CATTAVEVQYF
TRBD1	TRBV19	-	14	TRBJ1-1	TGTGCCAGTTCCCGCACCGGACAGGAGGCTGAAGCTTTCTTT	CASSRTGQEAEAFF
-	TRBV7-8	once	15	TRBJ2-2	TGTGCCAGCAGCCCCCGGACTGGCGGCACCGGGGAGCTGTTTTTT	CASSPRTGGTGELFF
TRBD1	TRBV7-2	-	16	TRBJ2-5	TGTGCCAGCAGCTTGGCTCCGACAGGGGGCCAAGAGACCCAGTACTTC	CASSLAPTGGQETQYF
TRBD1	TRBV6-5	few	14	TRBJ1-2	TGTGCCAGCACTCGGACAGGGGGCTTGGATGGCTACACCTTC	CASTRTGGLDGYTF
-	TRBV30	-	20	TRBJ1-4	TGTGCCTGGAGTTCCTCCTCTGGTTGGGGAGGGGCCTCAACTAATGAAAAACTGTTTTTT	CAWSSSSGWGGASTNEKLFF
TRBD1	TRBV11-2	-	15	TRBJ1-1	TGTGCCAGCAGCGCCGACAGGGCCCGATTCACTGAAGCTTTCTTT	CASSADRARFTEAFF
TRBD2	TRBV30	-	15	TRBJ2-3	TGTGCCTGGAGTTATGGGCGGGGGGGCACAGATACGCAGTATTTT	CAWSYGRGGTDTQYF
-	TRBV7-8	-	13	TRBJ2-3	TGTGCCAGCAGCCAGAGATTCACAGATACGCAGTATTTT	CASSQRFTDTQYF
-	TRBV30	-	16	TRBJ2-7	TGTGCCTGGAGTACCGCCTTAGTGGCTGGAGCCTACGAGCAGTACTTC	CAWSTALVAGAYEQYF
-	TRBV27	many	14	TRBJ2-1	TGTGCCAGCAGTTCTCCGACTACGGGGAATGAGCAGTTCTTC	CASSSPTTGNEQFF
-	TRBV4-1	-	13	TRBJ1-1	TGCGCCAGCAGCCATGGGGGGGGGACTGAAGCTTTCTTT	CASSHGGGTEAFF
-	TRBV6-1	-	14	TRBJ1-5	TGTGCCAGCAGTGAAGCGCGCATCAATCAGCCCCAGCATTTT	CASSEARINQPQHF
-	TRBV9	-	15	TRBJ2-2	TGTGCCAGCAGCGCGGGGACATCATGGGCGGGGGAGCTGTTTTTT	CASSAGTSWAGELFF
TRBD2	TRBV9	-	15	TRBJ2-3	TGTGCCAGCAGCGTTAGCGGGAGCAGGGGAAATACGCAGTATTTT	CASSVSGSRGNTQYF
-	TRBV11-1	-	13	TRBJ2-1	TGTGCCAGCAGCTTATTAGGGGGCAATGAGCAGTTCTTC	CASSLLGGNEQFF
-	TRBV6-5	-	14	TRBJ2-7	TGTGCCAGCAGATCTGCCGACAGATCCTACGAGCAGTACTTC	CASRSADRSYEQYF
-	TRBV18	few	17	TRBJ1-6	TGTGCCAGCTCACCACCAGTCAGGGGAAGAGATAATTCACCCCTCCACTTT	CASSPPVRGRDNSPLHF
-	TRBV5-1	few	14	TRBJ1-2	TGCGCCAGCAGATTAAGGGAGGTCGACTTCGGCTACACCTTC	CASRLREVDFGYTF
-	TRBV6-5	-	16	TRBJ1-3	TGTGCCAGCAGTTACTCGTCTAGGGGGACTGGAAACACCATATATTTT	CASSYSSRGTGNTIYF
-	TRBV11-1	few	15	TRBJ1-2	TGTGCCAGCAGCTCCCGGACTAAGTTGGGTTCTGGCTACACCTTC	CASSSRTKLGSGYTF
TRBD1	TRBV7-9	-	14	TRBJ2-3	TGTGCCAGCAGCCCTGGGACAGACACAGATACGCAGTATTTT	CASSPGTDTDTQYF
-	TRBV19	-	16	TRBJ1-5	TGTGCCAGTAGTATCCCAGAGGCGGGGAAGAGGCAGCCCCAGCATTTT	CASSIPEAGKRQPQHF
-	TRBV4-3	-	15	TRBJ2-2	TGCGCCAGCAGCCAAGGACTTAGCTACACCGGGGAGCTGTTTTTT	CASSQGLSYTGELFF
-	TRBV25-1	-	12	TRBJ1-1	TGTGCCAGCAGTGCACCGGGCACTGAAGCTTTCTTT	CASSAPGTEAFF
-	TRBV9	-	15	TRBJ2-1	TGTGCCAGCAGCGTAGGGACTAACACCTACAATGAGCAGTTCTTC	CASSVGTNTYNEQFF
-	TRBV19	-	15	TRBJ2-1	TGTGCCAGTAGTCGACTAGACGGAATTTGGAATGAGCAGTTCTTC	CASSRLDGIWNEQFF
-	TRBV27	-	15	TRBJ2-3	TGTGCCAGCAGTAGGCTGTCGACAGCGGGAGATACGCAGTATTTT	CASSRLSTAGDTQYF
-	TRBV5-6	-	16	TRBJ1-6	TGTGCCAGCAGCTACCAGGGCCTGGTGGGGAATTCACCCCTCCACTTT	CASSYQGLVGNSPLHF